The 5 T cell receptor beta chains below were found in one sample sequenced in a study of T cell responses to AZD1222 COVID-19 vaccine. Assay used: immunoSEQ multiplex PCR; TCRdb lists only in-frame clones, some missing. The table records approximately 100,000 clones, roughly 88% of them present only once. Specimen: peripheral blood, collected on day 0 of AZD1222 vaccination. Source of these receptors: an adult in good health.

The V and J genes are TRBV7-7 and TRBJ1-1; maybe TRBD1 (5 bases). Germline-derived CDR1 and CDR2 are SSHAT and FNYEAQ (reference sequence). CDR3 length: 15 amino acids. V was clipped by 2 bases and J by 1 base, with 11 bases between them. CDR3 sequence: CASSLWAGQNTEAFF. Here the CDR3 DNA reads TGTGCCAGCAGCTTATGGGCCGGACAGAACACTGAAGCTTTCTTT.

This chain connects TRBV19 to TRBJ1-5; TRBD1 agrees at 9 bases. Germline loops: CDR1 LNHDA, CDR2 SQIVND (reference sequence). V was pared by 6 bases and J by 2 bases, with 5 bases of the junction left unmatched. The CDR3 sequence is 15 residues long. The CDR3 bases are TGTGCCAGTAGCGATACAGGGGGCGGCAATCAGCCCCAGCATTTT. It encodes CASSDTGGGNQPQHF.

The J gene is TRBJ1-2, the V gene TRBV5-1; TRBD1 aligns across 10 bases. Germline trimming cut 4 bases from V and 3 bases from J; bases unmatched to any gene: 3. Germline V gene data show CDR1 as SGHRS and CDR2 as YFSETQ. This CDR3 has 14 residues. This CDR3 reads CASSQGQGYYGYTF. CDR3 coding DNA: TGCGCCAGCAGCCAGGGACAGGGGTACTATGGCTACACCTTC.

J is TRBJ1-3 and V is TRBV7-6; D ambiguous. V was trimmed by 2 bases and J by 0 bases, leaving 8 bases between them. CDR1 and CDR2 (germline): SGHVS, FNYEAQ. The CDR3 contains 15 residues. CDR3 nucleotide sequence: TGTGCCAGCAGCTTAAAAACCTTCTCTGGAAACACCATATATTTT. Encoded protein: CASSLKTFSGNTIYF.

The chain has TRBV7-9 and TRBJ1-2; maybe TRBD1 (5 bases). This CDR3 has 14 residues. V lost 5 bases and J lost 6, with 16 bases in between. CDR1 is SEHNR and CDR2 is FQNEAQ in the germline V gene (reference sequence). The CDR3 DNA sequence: TGTGCCAGCAGCCATAGGGGCCAACAGGATGGCTACACCTTC. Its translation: CASSHRGQQDGYTF.